Below are 24 T cell receptor beta chains sequenced from a single sample in a study of shared T cell receptors in the human thymus (dated by TCRdb to about 2021). The library was made by the immunoSEQ multiplex PCR assay. Drawn from immuneACCESS, this table holds only the in-frame rearrangements with V and J called that TCRdb kept. Clones are partly lost; checked studies trace under half to an unresolved V gene and leave the rest unexplained. For this sample there are fewer than 700,000 clones; around 87% appear just once. Of the sample, 0.0095% to 0.011% falls within the top ten clones. These data were likewise used in another study, on human thymus T cells.

What was sequenced was thymocytes. The receptors originated from a boy in the first two years of life with a congenital heart defect. Donor details come from another sample of the same person, matched by shared clones.

The chain uses TRBV7-2 and TRBJ2-2; D may be TRBD2 (5 bases). CDR1 is SGHTA, CDR2 FQGNSA, per germline. The germline V and J ends were trimmed by 5 bases and 5 bases, with 15 bases remaining between them. The CDR3 contains 15 residues. CDR3 DNA sequence: TGTGCCAGCAGCCCCGGGGAGTCGGATACCGGGGAGCTGTTTTTT. This translates into CASSPGESDTGELFF.

The rearrangement uses TRBV7-8 and TRBJ2-7; TRBD1 matches at 7 bases. The V gene end was trimmed by 5 bases and the J gene end by 4 bases; junction bases not matched to a gene: 11. The CDR3 has 15 residues. CDR1 SGHVS and CDR2 FQNEAQ come from the germline V gene. Written as DNA, the CDR3 is TGTGCCAGCAGCCCTGGGGGACAGATGTGGTACGAGCAGTACTTC. Its protein is CASSPGGQMWYEQYF.

The CDR3 spells CASSPGGGSPYNEQFF. The CDR3 region has the DNA TGTGCCAGCAGCCCGGGCGGCGGGAGTCCCTACAATGAGCAGTTCTTC. The J gene is TRBJ2-1, the V gene TRBV27, with TRBD2 identical over 7 bases. V shed 6 bases, J shed 2 bases, and the junction held 10 bases outside the gene matches. The CDR3 contains 16 residues. Germline V lookup: CDR1 MNHEY, CDR2 SMNVEV (reference sequence).

J is TRBJ1-2 and V is TRBV7-9, with a tentative D call TRBD1 (6 bases). Germline CDR1 reads SEHNR; CDR2 reads FQNEAQ (reference sequence). V lost 5 bases and J 8 bases, leaving 18 bases between the germline ends. CDR3 length equals 14 residues. The CDR3 coding sequence is TGTGCCAGCAGCGGCGCATTGAGGGGGAAGGGCTACACCTTC. This encodes CASSGALRGKGYTF.

The V call is TRBV7-2, the J call TRBJ2-5, with 8 bases lining up with TRBD1. CDR1 is SGHTA and CDR2 is FQGNSA in the germline V gene. V dropped 5 bases and J dropped 4; count of bases not matched to a gene: 15. The CDR3 extends over 17 amino acids. For the CDR3, the DNA is TGTGCCAGCAGCCGATCTTGGGACAGGAAGGGGGGAGAGACCCAGTACTTC. This codes for CASSRSWDRKGGETQYF.

This chain uses TRBV12-5 with TRBJ2-7; 8 bases are shared with TRBD2. V trimming: 2 bases; J trimming: 5 bases; junction bases outside the gene matches: 17. The CDR3 totals 18 residues. CDR1 LGHNT and CDR2 FRNRAP come from the germline V gene. CDR3 in amino acids: CASGLTLLSQRERDEQYF. CDR3 bases: TGTGCTAGTGGTTTGACGTTACTCTCCCAGCGGGAGAGGGACGAGCAGTACTTC.

V and J are TRBV4-2 and TRBJ2-3; 12 nucleotides agree with TRBD2. V shed 4 bases and J 1 base; nucleotides not matched to a gene: 9. This CDR3 spans 18 amino acids. Germline V gene sequence: CDR1 LGHNA, CDR2 YNFKEQ. The CDR3 DNA reads TGTGCCAGCAGCCCGACCCGGACTAGCGGGAAGCGCACAGATACGCAGTATTTT. This sequence encodes CASSPTRTSGKRTDTQYF.

The rearrangement uses TRBV6-5 and TRBJ1-2, with 12 bases identical to TRBD1. Losses at the gene ends were 5 bases for V and 7 bases for J; bases not matched to a gene: 5. The V gene's germline CDR1 is MNHEY and CDR2 SVGAGI. The CDR3 loop spans 14 amino acids. The CDR3 bases are TGTGCCAGCAGTCCGGGACAGGGGGCAGGTGGCTACACCTTC. This translates into CASSPGQGAGGYTF.

V is TRBV9 and J is TRBJ2-7; possible D gene TRBD1, 8 bases. In germline, CDR1 is SGDLS, CDR2 YYNGEE. The CDR3 is 18 amino acids. V dropped 0 bases and J dropped 4 bases, with 23 bases sitting between them. The CDR3 bases are TGTGCCAGCAGCGTAGCTCTGGGACAGGAGGGAGGGGAATACGAGCAGTACTTC. Its translation is CASSVALGQEGGEYEQYF. The full variable domain, in which reference TRBV9 and TRBJ2-7 provide the parts outside the CDR3, is DSGVTQTPKHLITATGQRVTLRCSPRSGDLSVYWYQQSLDQGLQFLIQYYNGEERAKGNILERFSAQQFPDLHSELNLSSLELGDSALYFCASSVALGQEGGEYEQYFGPGTRLTVT.

The chain is built from TRBV27 and TRBJ2-1; D not resolved. Trimming pared 3 bases from V and 0 bases from J, leaving 9 bases between. The CDR3 contains 15 residues. Germline V gene lookup returns CDR1 MNHEY and CDR2 SMNVEV (reference sequence). CDR3 protein: CASSFGLSSYNEQFF. As DNA, the CDR3 is TGTGCCAGCAGTTTCGGGTTAAGCTCCTACAATGAGCAGTTCTTC.

In its sample, this clone was seen once. The chain couples TRBV7-2 to TRBJ2-1; tentative D call: TRBD2 (5 bases). CDR1 is SGHTA, CDR2 FQGNSA, per germline. Trimming pared 8 bases from V and 3 bases from J, leaving 20 bases between. The CDR3 is made up of 16 amino acids. This CDR3 is CASAPLPHGNYNEQFF. In DNA form, the CDR3 reads TGTGCCAGCGCGCCCCTACCCCACGGGAACTACAATGAGCAGTTCTTC.

The chain recombines TRBV10-3 with TRBJ2-7; 11 nucleotides line up with TRBD2. Per the germline V gene, CDR1 is ENHRY and CDR2 is SYGVKD. V shed 0 bases, J shed 3 bases, and the junction held 7 bases outside the gene matches. The CDR3 sequence is 17 residues long. CDR3 loop: CAISESDRTSGYYEQYF. The CDR3 nucleotides are TGTGCCATCAGTGAGTCCGATCGGACTAGCGGGTACTACGAGCAGTACTTC.

This clone appeared once. The chain uses TRBV7-9 and TRBJ2-7, with D possibly TRBD2 on 5 matching bases. Germline CDR1 is SEHNR and CDR2 is FQNEAQ (reference sequence). V was shortened by 6 bases and J by 2 bases, with 20 bases between the two germline ends. CDR3 length: 16 amino acids. This chain's CDR3 is CASRPLTERKTYEQYF. The CDR3 DNA is TGTGCCAGCAGGCCCCTAACTGAGCGGAAGACCTACGAGCAGTACTTC.

J is TRBJ1-2 and V is TRBV19; possibly TRBD1 for D (6 bases). Germline loops: CDR1 LNHDA, CDR2 SQIVND (reference sequence). There are 15 residues in the CDR3. V was trimmed by 5 bases and J by 2 bases, leaving 15 bases between them. Written as DNA, the CDR3 is TGTGCCAGTAGTCCTCGCAAAGGACAGAACTATGGCTACACCTTC. It translates to CASSPRKGQNYGYTF.

The V call is TRBV5-1, the J call TRBJ2-5; 8 positions agree with TRBD2. The DNA end is more similar to TRBJ2-7, so the J call may be wrong. This CDR3 has 17 residues. CDR1 SGHRS and CDR2 YFSETQ come from the germline V gene. CDR3 amino acids: CASSLALGVGRAYEQYF. The CDR3 bases are TGCGCCAGCAGCTTGGCACTGGGGGTCGGGAGGGCCTACGAGCAGTACTTC.

The chain uses TRBV28 and TRBJ2-3; D might be TRBD2 (6 bases). V dropped 3 bases and J dropped 4 bases, with 17 bases sitting between them. Germline V gene data show CDR1 as MDHEN and CDR2 as SYDVKM. This CDR3 region has 16 residues. CDR3 region: CASSFGGSTLADTQYF. The CDR3 coding sequence is TGTGCCAGCAGTTTCGGAGGGAGTACGTTAGCAGATACGCAGTATTTT.

The chain couples TRBV19 to TRBJ2-7; 10 nucleotides match TRBD1. V lost 7 bases, J lost 5 bases, and 20 bases stayed unmatched. The CDR3 has 18 amino acids. From germline, CDR1 is LNHDA and CDR2 SQIVND (reference sequence). The chain's CDR3 is CASKNAGTGDPGGNEQYF. For the CDR3, the DNA is TGTGCCAGTAAGAACGCCGGGACAGGGGACCCTGGAGGTAACGAGCAGTACTTC.

The chain couples TRBV6-5 to TRBJ1-4, with 7 bases identical to TRBD1. The CDR3 is 15 residues long. Per the germline V gene, CDR1 is MNHEY and CDR2 is SVGAGI. V lost 6 bases to trimming and J lost 5 bases; unmatched junction nucleotides: 9. This chain's CDR3 is CASSRNRGPNEKLFF. CDR3 nucleotides: TGTGCCAGCAGCCGTAACAGGGGCCCAAATGAAAAACTGTTTTTT.

V and J are TRBV5-8 and TRBJ2-1; 8 nucleotides agree with TRBD1. The CDR3 is made up of 14 amino acids. J gave up 8 bases and V 5 bases, and 9 bases lay outside the gene matches. CDR1 SGHTS and CDR2 YDEGEE come from the germline V gene. The CDR3 spells CASSRQGKVDEQFF. The CDR3 nucleotides are TGTGCCAGCAGTCGACAGGGGAAGGTCGATGAGCAGTTCTTC.

The rearrangement uses TRBV5-1 and TRBJ1-5, with 11 nucleotides matching TRBD1. Losses at the gene ends were 3 bases for V and 3 bases for J; bases not matched to a gene: 8. CDR1 and CDR2 (germline): SGHRS, YFSETQ. The CDR3 has 17 amino acids. The DNA for the CDR3 is TGCGCCAGCAGCTGTTCCGGGACAGGGGGATTCAATCAGCCCCAGCATTTT. Its translation: CASSCSGTGGFNQPQHF.

The chain has TRBV19 and TRBJ2-1; the match to TRBD2 covers 12 bases. V shed 6 bases and J 5 bases; nucleotides not matched to a gene: 8. The CDR3 has 16 amino acids. Per germline, CDR1 LNHDA and CDR2 SQIVND (reference sequence). The CDR3 DNA reads TGTGCCAGTAGGCACAGGACTAGCGGGAACCACAATGAGCAGTTCTTC. Translation gives CASRHRTSGNHNEQFF. Using reference TRBV19 and TRBJ2-1 for the parts outside the CDR3, the full variable domain is DGGITQSPKYLFRKEGQNVTLSCEQNLNHDAMYWYRQDPGQGLRLIYYSQIVNDFQKGDIAEGYSVSREKKESFPLTVTSAQKNPTAFYLCASRHRTSGNHNEQFFGPGTRLTVL.

The chain carries TRBV2 and TRBJ1-2, with 8 positions matching TRBD1. The CDR3 sequence is 17 residues long. The V gene end was trimmed by 6 bases and the J gene end by 1 base; junction bases not matched to a gene: 13. Germline CDR1 and CDR2: SNHLY and FYNNEI. As DNA, the CDR3 is TGTGCCAGCAGGGACCTAAATCCGGGACAGGTTAACTATGGCTACACCTTC. This translates into CASRDLNPGQVNYGYTF. The full variable domain, in which reference TRBV2 and TRBJ1-2 provide the parts outside the CDR3, is EPEVTQTPSHQVTQMGQEVILRCVPISNHLYFYWYRQILGQKVEFLVSFYNNEISEKSEIFDDQFSVERPDGSNFTLKIRSTKLEDSAMYFCASRDLNPGQVNYGYTFGSGTRLTVV.

This clone was found once. The V gene is TRBV5-1, the J gene TRBJ2-3; 9 nucleotides match TRBD2. V lost 7 bases to trimming and J lost 3 bases; unmatched junction nucleotides: 9. Germline V lookup: CDR1 SGHRS, CDR2 YFSETQ. The CDR3 consists of 15 residues. This CDR3 reads CASHVGLARTDTQYF. The CDR3 nucleotides read TGCGCCAGCCATGTTGGACTAGCGAGGACAGATACGCAGTATTTT.

This sequence joins TRBV7-2 and TRBJ2-1, with 12 bases matching TRBD2. CDR1 is SGHTA, CDR2 FQGNSA, per germline. This CDR3 has 17 amino acids. The junction had 5 bases not matched to a gene; V was cut back by 5 bases and J by 0 bases. Here the CDR3 DNA reads TGTGCCAGCAGCCAGACTAGCGGGAGTATCTCCTACAATGAGCAGTTCTTC. It yields the protein CASSQTSGSISYNEQFF.